This T cell receptor (beta chain) was obtained from a study of blood T cell repertoires in COVID-19. Turning to the study itself: PBMCs, B-cell-depleted T cells, or T cells were the source of the cDNA or gDNA that made up the material.

Per the original methods: Amplification with reference gene primers provided the estimates of nucleated cell counts. TCRdb keeps only in-frame clones here, not all; method: immunoSEQ multiplex PCR. The DNA was the basis for D and trimming; V, J and clone size are from that table. Of 180,000 or so clones in the sample, approximately 90% are singletons; the top ten hold around 1.6%. Germline assignment: CDR1 LNHDA and CDR2 SQIVND (reference sequence). CDR3 size: 16 residues. J lost 7 bases, V lost 4 bases, and 11 bases had no gene match. The sequenced sample was peripheral blood. This rearrangement joins TRBV19 to TRBJ1-2; TRBD1 aligns across 11 bases. The clonotype was recovered from a woman in her fifties or sixties with acute or convalescent COVID-19. CDR3 sequence: CASSTKRTGGRGGYTF. In DNA form, the CDR3 reads TGTGCCAGTAGTACGAAACGGACAGGGGGCAGAGGTGGCTACACCTTC.